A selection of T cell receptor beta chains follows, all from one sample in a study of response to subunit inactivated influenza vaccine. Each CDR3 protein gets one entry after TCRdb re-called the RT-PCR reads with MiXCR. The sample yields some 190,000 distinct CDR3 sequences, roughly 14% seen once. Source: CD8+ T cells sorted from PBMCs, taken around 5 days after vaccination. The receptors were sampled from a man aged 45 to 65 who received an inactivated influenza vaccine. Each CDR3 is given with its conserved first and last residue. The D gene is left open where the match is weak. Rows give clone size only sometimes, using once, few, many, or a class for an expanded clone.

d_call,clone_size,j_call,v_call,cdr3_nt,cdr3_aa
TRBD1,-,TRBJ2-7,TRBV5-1,TGCGCCAGCAGCGCGGGACAGGGCTTCTCCTACGAGCAGTACTTC,CASSAGQGFSYEQYF
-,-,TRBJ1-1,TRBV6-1,TGTGCCACCCAGGAGGTAACGAACACTGAAGCTTTCTTT,CATQEVTNTEAFF
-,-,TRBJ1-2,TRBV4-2,TGTGCCAGCAGCCATGGGCCAGCTAACTATGGCTACACCTTC,CASSHGPANYGYTF
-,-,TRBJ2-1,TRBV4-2,TGTGCCAGCAGCCCCCTCGCCCTAGGGGGACTTCACAATGAGCAGTTCTTC,CASSPLALGGLHNEQFF
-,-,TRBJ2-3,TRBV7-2,TGTGCCAGCAGCTTAGATAGGGACAAACCCACAGATACGCAGTATTTT,CASSLDRDKPTDTQYF
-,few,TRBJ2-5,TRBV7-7,TGTGCTAGCAGCTTCCCCGGGACCTCAGAGACCCAGTACTTC,CASSFPGTSETQYF
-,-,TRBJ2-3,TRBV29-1,TGCAGCGTCGAAGGGGGGTTTGTTTCAGATACGCAGTATTTT,CSVEGGFVSDTQYF
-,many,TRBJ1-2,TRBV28,TGTGCCAGCAGTTTAAGTGTCGGTTCGGCCTCTTCAAACTATGGCTACACCTTC,CASSLSVGSASSNYGYTF
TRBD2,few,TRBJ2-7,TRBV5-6,TGTGCCTCACATGAGACTAGCGGGACCTACGAGCAGTACTTC,CASHETSGTYEQYF
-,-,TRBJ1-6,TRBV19,TGTGCCAGTAGTATAGGAGGATCACCCCTCCACTTT,CASSIGGSPLHF
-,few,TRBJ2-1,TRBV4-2,TGTGCCAGCAGCCAAGTTTCCAATGAGCAGTTCTTC,CASSQVSNEQFF
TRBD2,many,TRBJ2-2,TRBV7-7,TGTGCCAGCAGCTTTGGGGGGACTAGCGAGGCCGGGGAGCTGTTTTTT,CASSFGGTSEAGELFF
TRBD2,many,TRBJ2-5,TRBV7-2,TGTGCCAGCAGCTTGACTAGCGGCTCAATCTGGGAGACCCAGTACTTC,CASSLTSGSIWETQYF
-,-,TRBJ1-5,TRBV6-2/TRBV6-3,TGTGCCAGCAGTTACTCGGGGGTTCTCAATCAGCCCCAGCATTTT,CASSYSGVLNQPQHF
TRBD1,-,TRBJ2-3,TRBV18,TGTGCCAGCTCCCCGACCCCGGGACAGGGGGCCACAGATACGCAGTATTTT,CASSPTPGQGATDTQYF
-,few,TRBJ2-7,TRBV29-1,TGCAGCGTTGAAGTCCCGGGACTTTCACGATCCTACGAGCAGTACTTC,CSVEVPGLSRSYEQYF
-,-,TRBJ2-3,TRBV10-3,TGTGCCATCAGTGAGTCGAGGGGCGGGGGCGGTGGCACAGATACGCAGTATTTT,CAISESRGGGGGTDTQYF
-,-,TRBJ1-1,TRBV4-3,TGCGCCAGCAGCCAAGATTGGTCAGGGAGATACATGAACACTGAAGCTTTCTTT,CASSQDWSGRYMNTEAFF
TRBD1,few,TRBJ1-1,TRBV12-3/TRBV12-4,TGTGCCAGCAGCCAAACAGGGGGGTTGGAAGCTTTCTTT,CASSQTGGLEAFF
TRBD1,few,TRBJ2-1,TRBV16,TGTGCCAGCAGCCAATGGGACAGGGGGCTTAATGAGCAGTTCTTC,CASSQWDRGLNEQFF
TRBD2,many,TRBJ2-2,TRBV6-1,TGTGCCAGCAGTGAGACCGGGACTAGCGGGGGTTACGGGGAGCTGTTTTTT,CASSETGTSGGYGELFF
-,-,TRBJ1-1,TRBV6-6,TGTGCCAGCAGTCCTTACGGGGACGCTGAAGCTTTCTTT,CASSPYGDAEAFF
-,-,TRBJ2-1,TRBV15,TGTGCCACCAGCAGAGGGGGCAGGGGGGTTCGTTCCTACAATGAGCAGTTCTTC,CATSRGGRGVRSYNEQFF
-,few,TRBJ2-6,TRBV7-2,TGTGCCAGCATCCTAGATGGGGTCTCTGGGGCCAACGTCCTGACTTTC,CASILDGVSGANVLTF
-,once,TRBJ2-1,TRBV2,TGTGCCAGCAGTGACTCGTCGGAGTCCTACAATGAGCAGTTCTTC,CASSDSSESYNEQFF
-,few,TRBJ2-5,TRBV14,TGTGCCAGCAGCCAAGATCCCAATTTTGAGACCCAGTACTTC,CASSQDPNFETQYF
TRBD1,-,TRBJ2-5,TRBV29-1,TGCAGCGTTTTTCGGACAGGGGCCCTCCAAGAGACCCAGTACTTC,CSVFRTGALQETQYF
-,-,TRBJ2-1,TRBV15,TGTGCCACCAGCAGTCCCCCGCAGGATGAGCAGTTCTTC,CATSSPPQDEQFF
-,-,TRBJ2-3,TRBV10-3,TGTGCCATCAGTGGGGAGGGGGCGCCTGATACGCAGTATTTT,CAISGEGAPDTQYF
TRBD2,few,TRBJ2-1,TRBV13,TGTGCCAGCAGCAATGGACTAGCGGGTTCCTACAATGAGCAGTTCTTC,CASSNGLAGSYNEQFF
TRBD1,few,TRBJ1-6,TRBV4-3,TGCGCCAGCAGCCAAGAATTGGTCTGGGACAGACTTAATTCACCCCTCCACTTT,CASSQELVWDRLNSPLHF
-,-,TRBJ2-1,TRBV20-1,TGCAGTGTCTCACCGGGCTGGACCTCCTACAATGAGCAGTTCTTC,CSVSPGWTSYNEQFF
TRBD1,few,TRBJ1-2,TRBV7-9,TGTGCCGGGAACAGGGGAAGCTATGGCTACACCTTC,CAGNRGSYGYTF
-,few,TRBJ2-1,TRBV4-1,TGCGCCAGCAGCCAAGACGGGGGCAATGAGCAGTTCTTC,CASSQDGGNEQFF
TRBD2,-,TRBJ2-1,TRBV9,TGTGCCAGCAGCCCTGGACTAGCGGCCTACAATGAGCAGTTCTTC,CASSPGLAAYNEQFF
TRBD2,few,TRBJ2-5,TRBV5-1,TGCGCCAGCAGCTTGGTACCTAGCGGGGAGCAAGAGACCCAGTACTTC,CASSLVPSGEQETQYF
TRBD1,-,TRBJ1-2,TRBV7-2,TGTGCCAGCAGCCCCTCGACAGGGAAAGTCTACACCTTC,CASSPSTGKVYTF
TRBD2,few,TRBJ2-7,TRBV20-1,TGCAGTGCTAGAGATCCCGATGGGACTAGCGGGATCCACGAGCAGTACTTC,CSARDPDGTSGIHEQYF
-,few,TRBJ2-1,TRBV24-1,TGTGCCACCAGTGATTTCGGTGCCGGGGCCGGCGACAATGAGCAGTTCTTC,CATSDFGAGAGDNEQFF
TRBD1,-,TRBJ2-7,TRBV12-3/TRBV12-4,TGTGCCAGCAGCACCGACAGGGGGGCCCACGAGCAGTACTTC,CASSTDRGAHEQYF
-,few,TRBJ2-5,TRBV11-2,TGTGCCAGCAGCCCTAATCCTGGCCAAGAGACCCAGTACTTC,CASSPNPGQETQYF
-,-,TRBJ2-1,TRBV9,TGTGCCAGCAGCGTAGCACGAAACAATGAGCAGTTCTTC,CASSVARNNEQFF
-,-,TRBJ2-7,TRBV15,TGTGCCACCAGCAGAGAGGCAGGGCCCTACGAGCAGTACTTC,CATSREAGPYEQYF
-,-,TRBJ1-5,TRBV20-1,TGCAGTGCTAGTTGGTCAGTAAGCAATCAGCCCCAGCATTTT,CSASWSVSNQPQHF
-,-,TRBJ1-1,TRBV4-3,TGCGCCAGCAGCCAAGACTTTGCCCAGGGAGGAACTGAAGCTTTCTTT,CASSQDFAQGGTEAFF
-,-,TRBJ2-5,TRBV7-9,TGTGCCAGCAGCTTAGTCGGGACACAGTACCAAGAGACCCAGTACTTC,CASSLVGTQYQETQYF
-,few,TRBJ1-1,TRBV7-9,TGTGCCAGCAGCTTAGTACAGGATGGAACTGAAGCTTTCTTT,CASSLVQDGTEAFF
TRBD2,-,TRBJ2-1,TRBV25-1,TGTGCCAGCAGTGAGACTAGCGGGGCTTACAATGAGCAGTTCTTC,CASSETSGAYNEQFF
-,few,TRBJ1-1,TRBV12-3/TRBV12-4,TGTGCCAGCAGTTTAGGGGGGCAGTACACTGAAGCTTTCTTT,CASSLGGQYTEAFF
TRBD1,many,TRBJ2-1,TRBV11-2,TGTGCCAGCAGTAAACCGGGACAGAGATACAATGAGCAGTTCTTC,CASSKPGQRYNEQFF
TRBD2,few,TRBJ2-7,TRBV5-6,TGTGCCAGCAGCCTAGGACTAGCGACCCACGAGCAGTACTTC,CASSLGLATHEQYF
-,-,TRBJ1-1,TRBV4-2,TGTGCCAGCAGCCAAGCGGACGGGAACACTGAAGCTTTCTTT,CASSQADGNTEAFF
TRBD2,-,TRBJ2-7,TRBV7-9,TGTGCCAGCAGTAAAGGACTAGCGCTCTCCTACGAGCAGTACTTC,CASSKGLALSYEQYF
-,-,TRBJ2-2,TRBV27,TGTGCCAGCAGTTTTCAGGCAGGGGATATCCATCCGGGGGAGCTGTTTTTT,CASSFQAGDIHPGELFF
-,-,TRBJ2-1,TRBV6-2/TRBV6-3,TGTGCCAGCAGTTACTCGAAGAGGACAGCTATTGAGCAGTTCTTC,CASSYSKRTAIEQFF
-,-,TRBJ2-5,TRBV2,TGTGCCAGCAGTGGGGGGCCATACCAAGAGACCCAGTACTTC,CASSGGPYQETQYF